This is a list of T cell receptor beta chains from one sample in a study of blood T cell repertoires in COVID-19. Using immunoSEQ multiplex PCR, the repertoire was profiled, and TCRdb retains in-frame clones only, with some absent. This table holds tens of thousands of clones, 60% to 85% found once. Sequencing was done on a sample of peripheral blood. The receptors here all came from a human donor in a cohort sampled during active COVID-19. CDR3s include the opening cysteine and the closing phenylalanine or tryptophan. D genes are given only for firm matches. Rows give clone size only sometimes, using once, few, many, or a class for an expanded clone.

V: TRBV4-2
J: TRBJ1-2
size: .
D: TRBD1
CDR3: CASSQDRGFNYGYTF
DNA: TGTGCCAGCAGCCAGGACAGGGGGTTTAACTATGGCTACACCTTC

V: TRBV4-2
J: TRBJ2-3
size: .
D: .
CDR3: CASSQIQRTTDTQYF
DNA: TGTGCCAGCAGTCAAATACAGAGAACCACAGATACGCAGTATTTT

V: TRBV18
J: TRBJ2-5
size: .
D: .
CDR3: CASSPPGQMETQYF
DNA: TGTGCCAGCTCACCCCCGGGACAAATGGAGACCCAGTACTTC

V: TRBV18
J: TRBJ1-2
size: .
D: TRBD1
CDR3: CASSPRGQGSPGYGYTF
DNA: TGTGCCAGCTCACCACGAGGACAGGGGAGCCCGGGCTATGGCTACACCTTC

V: TRBV5-6
J: TRBJ2-7
size: .
D: .
CDR3: CASSPNEYEQYF
DNA: TGTGCCAGCAGCCCAAACGAGTACGAGCAGTACTTC

V: TRBV11-2
J: TRBJ2-7
size: .
D: TRBD2
CDR3: CASSPLGRLAGENYEQYF
DNA: TGTGCCAGCAGCCCTCTCGGGAGACTAGCGGGAGAAAACTACGAGCAGTACTTC

V: TRBV2
J: TRBJ2-3
size: .
D: .
CDR3: CASRSQGTDTQYF
DNA: TGTGCCAGCAGATCACAGGGTACTGATACGCAGTATTTT

V: TRBV9
J: TRBJ2-1
size: many
D: TRBD2
CDR3: CASSESLADTYNEQFF
DNA: TGTGCCAGCAGCGAGTCACTAGCGGACACCTACAATGAGCAGTTCTTC

V: TRBV18
J: TRBJ2-3
size: once
D: .
CDR3: CASSPGLGGTDTQYF
DNA: TGTGCCAGCTCACCGGGATTAGGGGGCACAGATACGCAGTATTTT

V: TRBV5-4
J: TRBJ2-7
size: .
D: .
CDR3: CASSTDGYYEQYF
DNA: TGTGCCAGCAGTACCGACGGGTACTACGAGCAGTACTTC

V: TRBV7-9
J: TRBJ2-1
size: .
D: .
CDR3: CASSTYQGSSYNEQFF
DNA: TGTGCCAGCAGCACCTATCAGGGGAGCTCCTACAATGAGCAGTTCTTC

V: TRBV5-1
J: TRBJ2-5
size: .
D: TRBD2
CDR3: CASSLESSGSGWEETQYF
DNA: TGCGCCAGCAGCTTGGAGTCTAGCGGGAGCGGATGGGAAGAGACCCAGTACTTC

V: TRBV5-1
J: TRBJ2-7
size: .
D: .
CDR3: CASSLGYEYEQYF
DNA: TGCGCCAGCAGCTTGGGCTACGAGTACGAGCAGTACTTC

V: TRBV5-4
J: TRBJ2-3
size: .
D: TRBD2
CDR3: CASSPRAAGGEGSTDTQYF
DNA: TGTGCCAGCAGCCCACGAGCGGCGGGAGGGGAAGGGAGCACAGATACGCAGTATTTT

V: TRBV21-1
J: TRBJ2-2
size: .
D: .
CDR3: CASSKRKAGGTGELFF
DNA: TGTGCCAGCAGCAAAAGGAAGGCAGGGGGAACCGGGGAGCTGTTTTTT

V: TRBV5-6
J: TRBJ2-1
size: .
D: TRBD2
CDR3: CASSGTGRAREISYEQFF
DNA: TGTGCCAGCAGCGGGACGGGGAGGGCGCGGGAGATAAGCTATGAGCAGTTCTTC

V: TRBV27
J: TRBJ1-6
size: .
D: TRBD1
CDR3: CASTPGGLEANSPLHF
DNA: TGTGCCAGCACTCCAGGGGGACTAGAGGCAAATTCACCCCTCCACTTT

V: TRBV7-9
J: TRBJ2-7
size: .
D: .
CDR3: CASSPPGGGYEQYF
DNA: TGTGCCAGCAGCCCCCCAGGGGGAGGCTACGAGCAGTACTTC

V: TRBV6-2/TRBV6-3
J: TRBJ2-1
size: .
D: .
CDR3: CASSGLRNEQFF
DNA: TGTGCCAGCAGTGGACTCCGTAATGAGCAGTTCTTC

V: TRBV10-3
J: TRBJ2-7
size: .
D: .
CDR3: CAISPTSSYEQYF
DNA: TGTGCCATCAGCCCCACTAGCTCCTACGAGCAGTACTTC

V: TRBV29-1
J: TRBJ2-3
size: .
D: TRBD1
CDR3: CSVDGTGGWAQYF
DNA: TGCAGCGTTGACGGGACAGGGGGTTGGGCGCAGTATTTT

V: TRBV19
J: TRBJ1-2
size: few
D: TRBD1
CDR3: CASSWTGYRGGYTF
DNA: TGTGCCAGTAGTTGGACAGGGTATAGAGGTGGCTACACCTTC

V: TRBV28
J: TRBJ2-4
size: .
D: TRBD2
CDR3: CASSQLAGVAKNIQYF
DNA: TGTGCCAGCAGCCAACTAGCGGGAGTAGCCAAAAACATTCAGTACTTC

V: TRBV28
J: TRBJ2-1
size: .
D: .
CDR3: CASSLSSKGRSYNEQFF
DNA: TGTGCCAGCAGTTTAAGTTCGAAGGGGCGCTCCTACAATGAGCAGTTCTTC

V: TRBV6-5
J: TRBJ2-3
size: .
D: .
CDR3: CASSYQGRVDTQYF
DNA: TGTGCCAGCAGTTACCAGGGGCGGGTGGATACGCAGTATTTT

V: TRBV15
J: TRBJ2-3
size: .
D: TRBD2
CDR3: CATSKGLAGKTDTQYF
DNA: TGTGCCACCAGCAAAGGACTAGCGGGGAAGACAGATACGCAGTATTTT

V: TRBV28
J: TRBJ1-3
size: .
D: .
CDR3: CASSRGTSSGNTIYF
DNA: TGTGCCAGCAGTCGCGGGACCAGCTCTGGAAACACCATATATTTT

V: TRBV28
J: TRBJ1-1
size: .
D: .
CDR3: CASSLAPVGARITEAFF
DNA: TGTGCCAGCAGTTTAGCCCCTGTGGGGGCGCGAATCACTGAAGCTTTCTTT

V: TRBV19
J: TRBJ2-7
size: .
D: .
CDR3: CASGRGSYEQYF
DNA: TGTGCCTCAGGACGGGGGTCCTACGAGCAGTACTTC

V: TRBV19
J: TRBJ1-2
size: .
D: .
CDR3: CASSIRPGLYGYTF
DNA: TGTGCCAGTAGTATAAGGCCGGGTCTCTATGGCTACACCTTC

V: TRBV3-1/TRBV3-2
J: TRBJ1-6
size: .
D: .
CDR3: CASSRTDSGNSPLHF
DNA: TGTGCCAGCAGCCGCACGGACAGTGGGAATTCACCCCTCCACTTT

V: TRBV5-4
J: TRBJ2-3
size: once
D: TRBD2
CDR3: CASSSRTSGTDTQYF
DNA: TGTGCCAGCAGCTCGAGGACTAGCGGCACAGATACGCAGTATTTT

V: TRBV19
J: TRBJ2-7
size: .
D: .
CDR3: CASSIAPTGSEQYF
DNA: TGTGCCAGTAGTATAGCCCCAACAGGGAGCGAGCAGTACTTC

V: TRBV21-1
J: TRBJ2-3
size: .
D: .
CDR3: CASSNLSSGGTDTQYF
DNA: TGTGCCAGCAGCAATCTCTCTAGCGGGGGCACAGATACGCAGTATTTT

V: TRBV2
J: TRBJ1-3
size: few
D: .
CDR3: CASMLGHGNTIYF
DNA: TGTGCCAGCATGTTGGGGCACGGAAACACCATATATTTT

V: TRBV27
J: TRBJ2-7
size: .
D: TRBD2
CDR3: CASSLGTSGRREQYF
DNA: TGTGCCAGCAGTTTAGGGACTAGCGGGAGAAGGGAGCAGTACTTC

V: TRBV6-6
J: TRBJ2-7
size: many
D: .
CDR3: CASSYWGVDEQYF
DNA: TGTGCCAGCAGTTACTGGGGGGTGGACGAGCAGTACTTC

V: TRBV4-2
J: TRBJ2-4
size: .
D: .
CDR3: CASSQGSGNIQYF
DNA: TGTGCCAGCAGCCAAGGGAGCGGAAACATTCAGTACTTC

V: TRBV2
J: TRBJ2-3
size: .
D: .
CDR3: CASIGSEARTDTQYF
DNA: TGTGCCAGCATTGGTTCCGAGGCACGCACAGATACGCAGTATTTT

V: TRBV5-5
J: TRBJ2-3
size: .
D: .
CDR3: CASSRNPTSRSSTDTQYF
DNA: TGTGCCAGCAGCCGAAATCCCACTTCCAGGTCTAGCACAGATACGCAGTATTTT

V: TRBV4-3
J: TRBJ1-4
size: .
D: .
CDR3: CASSQDWGGTGMEKLFF
DNA: TGCGCCAGCAGCCAAGATTGGGGGGGAACAGGAATGGAAAAACTGTTTTTT

V: TRBV4-3
J: TRBJ2-7
size: .
D: TRBD2
CDR3: CASSQGTSGTSYEQYF
DNA: TGCGCCAGCAGCCAAGGGACTAGCGGGACCTCCTACGAGCAGTACTTC

V: TRBV11-3
J: TRBJ2-2
size: many
D: .
CDR3: CASSSDFVGELFF
DNA: TGTGCCAGCAGCTCGGACTTTGTGGGGGAGCTGTTTTTT

V: TRBV27
J: TRBJ1-5
size: .
D: .
CDR3: CASSLARDQPQHF
DNA: TGTGCCAGCAGTTTGGCCAGGGATCAGCCCCAGCATTTT

V: TRBV7-2
J: TRBJ1-1
size: .
D: .
CDR3: CASSPEAGTQMNTEAFF
DNA: TGTGCCAGCAGCCCCGAAGCCGGGACACAGATGAACACTGAAGCTTTCTTT

V: TRBV18
J: TRBJ2-5
size: .
D: .
CDR3: CASSPQLAAGETQYF
DNA: TGTGCCAGCTCACCACAGTTGGCCGCCGGGGAGACCCAGTACTTC

V: TRBV6-4
J: TRBJ2-7
size: .
D: .
CDR3: CASRLLRTDLEQYF
DNA: TGTGCCAGCAGACTTCTCAGGACAGATTTGGAGCAGTACTTC

V: TRBV19
J: TRBJ2-3
size: .
D: TRBD1
CDR3: CASSIGWTFDGTGGTDTQYF
DNA: TGTGCCAGTAGTATAGGATGGACATTTGACGGGACAGGGGGCACAGATACGCAGTATTTT

V: TRBV7-2
J: TRBJ2-4
size: .
D: TRBD2
CDR3: CASSYIGTSGTGAYF
DNA: TGTGCCAGCAGTTATATCGGGACTAGCGGGACCGGGGCGTACTTC

V: TRBV15
J: TRBJ2-1
size: .
D: .
CDR3: CATSLDYANYNEQFF
DNA: TGTGCCACCAGCTTGGACTACGCAAACTACAATGAGCAGTTCTTC

V: TRBV10-3
J: TRBJ1-3
size: .
D: .
CDR3: CAIWDIGNTIYF
DNA: TGTGCCATCTGGGACATCGGAAACACCATATATTTT

V: TRBV7-2
J: TRBJ2-6
size: .
D: TRBD1
CDR3: CASARRGQGTSGANVLTF
DNA: TGTGCCAGCGCGAGGCGGGGACAGGGCACCTCTGGGGCCAACGTCCTGACTTTC

V: TRBV4-1
J: TRBJ2-5
size: .
D: .
CDR3: CASSQGPGETQYF
DNA: TGCGCCAGCAGCCAAGGGCCGGGGGAGACCCAGTACTTC

V: TRBV6-5
J: TRBJ1-4
size: .
D: TRBD1
CDR3: CASRRGLKKKLFF
DNA: TGTGCCAGCAGGAGGGGGCTTAAAAAAAAACTGTTTTTT

V: TRBV6-5
J: TRBJ1-2
size: .
D: .
CDR3: CASSYGQFNYGYTF
DNA: TGTGCCAGCAGTTACGGCCAGTTCAACTATGGCTACACCTTC

V: TRBV10-3
J: TRBJ2-7
size: .
D: .
CDR3: CAISEYASGADEQYF
DNA: TGTGCCATCAGTGAGTACGCGTCGGGAGCAGACGAGCAGTACTTC

V: TRBV11-1
J: TRBJ2-7
size: .
D: .
CDR3: CASSLEQVEPYEQYF
DNA: TGTGCCAGCAGCTTAGAACAGGTTGAGCCCTACGAGCAGTACTTC

V: TRBV7-2
J: TRBJ2-5
size: once
D: .
CDR3: CASSRDRGETQYF
DNA: TGTGCCAGCAGCAGAGACCGCGGAGAGACCCAGTACTTC

V: TRBV12-1
J: TRBJ2-5
size: .
D: .
CDR3: CASSWAGEETQYF
DNA: TGTGCCAGCAGCTGGGCAGGGGAAGAGACCCAGTACTTC

V: TRBV18
J: TRBJ2-7
size: .
D: TRBD2
CDR3: CASSPILAGELGSYEQYF
DNA: TGTGCCAGCTCACCTATACTAGCGGGAGAGTTGGGGTCCTACGAGCAGTACTTC